The sequence of this TCR beta chain was determined in a study of CD8+ T cells in alopecia areata. For the study at large: Treated patients received oral tofacitinib, 5 to 10 mg twice daily. Study-level results: Patients shared TCRs less clearly than mice did, possibly owing to HLA.

With regard to this clone: Its antigen is as yet unknown.

cDNA prepared by RNA extraction and subsequent reverse transcription served as the template for sequencing. Data came from immunoSEQ multiplex PCR; TCRdb stores just in-frame clones and leaves some out. Found here are 200,000 to 250,000 clones, more than 45% of them singletons; the top ten hold under 0.5%. This CDR3 is built from 12 residues. Germline V CDR1 and CDR2: SQVTM, ANQGSEA. V gave up 0 bases and J gave up 9 bases, with 12 bases separating them. Lesional scalp tissue (obtained by punch biopsy) and peripheral blood were collected from alopecia areata patients. Sequenced here: CD4+ T cells sorted from blood, sampled at week 0. This receptor was identified in a human donor with alopecia areata. V is TRBV29-1 and J is TRBJ2-7; D unresolved. CDR3 DNA sequence: TGCAGCGTTGAAGATTTCATGGCCGGGCAGTACTTC. This sequence encodes CSVEDFMAGQYF.